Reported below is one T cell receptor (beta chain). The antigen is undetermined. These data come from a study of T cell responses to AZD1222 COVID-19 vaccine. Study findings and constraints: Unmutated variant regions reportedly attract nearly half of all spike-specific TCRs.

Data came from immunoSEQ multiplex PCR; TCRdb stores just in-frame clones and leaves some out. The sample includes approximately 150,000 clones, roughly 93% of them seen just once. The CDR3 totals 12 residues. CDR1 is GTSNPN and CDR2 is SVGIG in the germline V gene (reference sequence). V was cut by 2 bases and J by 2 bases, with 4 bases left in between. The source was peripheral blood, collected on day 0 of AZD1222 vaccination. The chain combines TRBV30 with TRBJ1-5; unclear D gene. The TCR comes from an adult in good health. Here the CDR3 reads CAWSRGNQPQHF. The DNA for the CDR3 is TGTGCCTGGAGTCGGGGCAATCAGCCCCAGCATTTT.